The rows below give T cell receptor beta chains drawn from one sample of a study of Ad26.COV2.S vaccination and SARS-CoV-2 variants. Sequenced by immunoSEQ multiplex PCR; TCRdb stores in-frame clones only, minus some. The sample yields around 350,000 clones, 70% to 90% seen once. Here the sequenced sample was peripheral blood, taken in a trial of Ad26.COV2.S vaccine versus placebo. Source of these receptors: a person aged 18-65 years who received the Ad26.COV2.S COVID-19 vaccine or a placebo. The conserved cysteine and the conserved F or W are not part of the CDR3 here.

>TRBV4-3|TRBJ2-5
ASSQEYSQETQY
>TRBV5-8|TRBJ2-3
ASSLVFGGGIYSTDTQY
>TRBV7-9|TRBJ2-7
ASSRGGSSYEQY
>TRBV15|TRBJ2-1
ATSRDAGGNEQF
>TRBV25-1|TRBJ2-1
ASSLAGSSYNEQF
>TRBV27|TRBJ2-7
ASRSSGSPYEQY
>TRBV2|TRBJ2-2
ASTLANTGELF
>TRBV28|TRBJ1-5
ASRPQGQPQH
>TRBV7-2|TRBJ1-1
ASRPPGTGTRAF
>TRBV28|TRBJ2-3
ASSLAGQGGTDTQY
>TRBV19|TRBJ2-1
ASSTLVQGAGDEQF
>TRBV19|TRBJ1-2
ASTPGFNYGYT
>TRBV5-1|TRBJ2-7
ASSPRKGTNYEQY
>TRBV30|TRBJ2-7
AWSVLGQGAYEQY
>TRBV2|TRBJ2-3
ATRGGGTDTQY
>TRBV4-3|TRBJ2-1
ASSHIRGEPSYNEQF
>TRBV7-9|TRBJ1-1
ASSSRDLLAEAF
>TRBV29-1|TRBJ2-7
SVGSHGASGPYEQY
>TRBV9|TRBJ2-1
ASSVSLGTSGTPFLSSYNEQF
>TRBV6-1|TRBJ2-7
ASSERQGVAYEQY
>TRBV7-9|TRBJ2-1
ASSLALLLAAYNEQF
>TRBV12-3/TRBV12-4|TRBJ2-5
ATAGGARETQY
>TRBV5-6|TRBJ1-4
ASSRQGVGEKLF
>TRBV7-9|TRBJ2-5
ASSLVLQETQY
>TRBV28|TRBJ1-5
ASSLSEQDWNQPQH
>TRBV2|TRBJ2-6
ASSSFSTGGERRSNVLT
>TRBV30|TRBJ1-4
AWNQGIEEKLF
>TRBV11-3|TRBJ1-5
ASSPDRKISNQPQH
>TRBV3-1/TRBV3-2|TRBJ2-7
ASSPFAGYEQY
>TRBV7-2|TRBJ2-4
ASSLVLGFGKNIQY
>TRBV5-4|TRBJ2-1
ASSYSGEIFNEQF
>TRBV6-5|TRBJ2-7
ASRRLAVTTYEQY
>TRBV2|TRBJ2-1
ASSGYNEQF
>TRBV3-1/TRBV3-2|TRBJ2-1
ARSEKGSYNEQF
>TRBV9|TRBJ2-5
ASSVASRETQY
>TRBV30|TRBJ1-2
AWMDRGTGYT
>TRBV10-3|TRBJ1-2
AISESEYYGYT
>TRBV5-1|TRBJ2-5
ASRPGLAGGRGETQY
>TRBV5-8|TRBJ2-1
ASSGRDRGLKNEQF
>TRBV6-6|TRBJ1-1
ASSSLGGRYTEAF
>TRBV9|TRBJ2-3
ASSVGGRPDTQY
>TRBV18|TRBJ1-2
ASSRGQGMKYGYT
>TRBV6-2/TRBV6-3|TRBJ2-3
ASSYMRQGTDTQY
>TRBV4-3|TRBJ2-1
ASSQDRGLAGVGQF
>TRBV10-2|TRBJ2-7
ASSTAHRAGGPGEQY